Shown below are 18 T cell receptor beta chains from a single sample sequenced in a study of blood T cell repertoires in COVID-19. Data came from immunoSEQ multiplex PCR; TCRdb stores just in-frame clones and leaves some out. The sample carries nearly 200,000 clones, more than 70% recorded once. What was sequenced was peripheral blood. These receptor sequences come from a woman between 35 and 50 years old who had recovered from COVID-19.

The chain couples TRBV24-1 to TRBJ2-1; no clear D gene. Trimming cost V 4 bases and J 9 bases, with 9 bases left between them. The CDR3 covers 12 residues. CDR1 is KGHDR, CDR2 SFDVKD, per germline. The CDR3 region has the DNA TGTGCCACCAGTGAGCTTTCAGGTGAGCAGTTCTTC. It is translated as CATSELSGEQFF.

CDR3: CATSRGQGFEKLFF. The CDR3 nucleotides read TGTGCCACCAGCAGAGGACAGGGTTTCGAAAAACTGTTTTTT. The V call is TRBV15, the J call TRBJ1-4, with 7 bases identical to TRBD1. Unmatched junction bases numbered 4, after V lost 1 base and J lost 8 bases. This CDR3 is built from 14 residues. Germline V lookup: CDR1 LNHNV, CDR2 YYDKDF (reference sequence). The entire variable domain, with the rest obtained from reference TRBV15 and TRBJ1-4, is as follows: DAMVIQNPRYQVTQFGKPVTLSCSQTLNHNVMYWYQQKSSQAPKLLFHYYDKDFNNEADTPDNFQSRRPNTSFCFLDIRSPGLGDTAMYLCATSRGQGFEKLFFGSGTQLSVL.

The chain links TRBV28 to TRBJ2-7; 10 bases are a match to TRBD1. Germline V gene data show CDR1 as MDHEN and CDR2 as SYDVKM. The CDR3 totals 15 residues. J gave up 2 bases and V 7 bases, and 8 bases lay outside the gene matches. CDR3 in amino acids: CASNPPGTGAYEQYF. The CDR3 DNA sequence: TGTGCCAGCAACCCCCCCGGGACAGGGGCCTACGAGCAGTACTTC.

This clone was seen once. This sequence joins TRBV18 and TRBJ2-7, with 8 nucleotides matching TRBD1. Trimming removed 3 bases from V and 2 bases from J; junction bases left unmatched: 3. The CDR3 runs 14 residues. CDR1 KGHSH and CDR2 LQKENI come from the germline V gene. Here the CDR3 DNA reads TGTGCCAGCTCACCGGGACAGGTCACCTACGAGCAGTACTTC. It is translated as CASSPGQVTYEQYF.

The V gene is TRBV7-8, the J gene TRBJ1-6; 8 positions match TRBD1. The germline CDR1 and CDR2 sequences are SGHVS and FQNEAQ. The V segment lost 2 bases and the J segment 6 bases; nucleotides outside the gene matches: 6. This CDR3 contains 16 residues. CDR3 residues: CASSLPPGQANSPLHF. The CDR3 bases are TGTGCCAGCAGCTTACCACCGGGACAGGCTAATTCACCCCTCCACTTT.

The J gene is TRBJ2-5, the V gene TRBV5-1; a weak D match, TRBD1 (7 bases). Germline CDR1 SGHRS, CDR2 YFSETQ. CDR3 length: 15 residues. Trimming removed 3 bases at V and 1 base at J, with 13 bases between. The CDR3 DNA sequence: TGCGCCAGCAGCTCTGCGGGACAGACCCAAGAGACCCAGTACTTC. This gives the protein CASSSAGQTQETQYF.

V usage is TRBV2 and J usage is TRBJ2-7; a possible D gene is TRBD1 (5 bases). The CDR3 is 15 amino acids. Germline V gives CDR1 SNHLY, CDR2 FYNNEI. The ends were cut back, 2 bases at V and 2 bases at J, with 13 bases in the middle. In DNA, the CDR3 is TGTGCCAGCAGTGAATCTGGGGCCCGGACCTACGAGCAGTACTTC. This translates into CASSESGARTYEQYF.

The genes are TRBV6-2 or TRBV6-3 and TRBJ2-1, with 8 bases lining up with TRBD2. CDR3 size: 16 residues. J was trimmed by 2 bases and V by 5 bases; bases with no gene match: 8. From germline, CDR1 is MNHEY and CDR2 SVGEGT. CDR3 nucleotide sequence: TGTGCCAGCAGTCCATTAGCGGGACCGACCTACAATGAGCAGTTCTTC. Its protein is CASSPLAGPTYNEQFF.

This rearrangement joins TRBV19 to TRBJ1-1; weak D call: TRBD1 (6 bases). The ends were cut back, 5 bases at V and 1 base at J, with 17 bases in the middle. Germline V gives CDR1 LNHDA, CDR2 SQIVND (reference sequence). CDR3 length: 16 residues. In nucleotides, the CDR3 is TGTGCCAGTAGTCCTTTGGACAGCCGAAGGAACACTGAAGCTTTCTTT. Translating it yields CASSPLDSRRNTEAFF.

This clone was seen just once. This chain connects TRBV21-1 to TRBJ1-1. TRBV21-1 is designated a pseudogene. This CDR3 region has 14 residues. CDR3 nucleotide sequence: TGTGCCAGCAGTCAGGAGGCGGAGAACACTGAAGCTTTCTTT. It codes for CASSQEAENTEAFF.

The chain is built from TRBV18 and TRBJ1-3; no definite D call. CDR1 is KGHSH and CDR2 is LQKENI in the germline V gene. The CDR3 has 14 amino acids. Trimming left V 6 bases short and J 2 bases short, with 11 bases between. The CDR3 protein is CASSNTGAGNTIYF. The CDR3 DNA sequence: TGTGCCAGCTCCAATACGGGAGCTGGAAACACCATATATTTT.

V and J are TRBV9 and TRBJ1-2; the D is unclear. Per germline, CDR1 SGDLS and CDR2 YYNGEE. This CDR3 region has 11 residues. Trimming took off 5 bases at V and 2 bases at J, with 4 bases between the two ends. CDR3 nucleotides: TGTGCCAGCAGGTCGAACTATGGCTACACCTTC. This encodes CASRSNYGYTF.

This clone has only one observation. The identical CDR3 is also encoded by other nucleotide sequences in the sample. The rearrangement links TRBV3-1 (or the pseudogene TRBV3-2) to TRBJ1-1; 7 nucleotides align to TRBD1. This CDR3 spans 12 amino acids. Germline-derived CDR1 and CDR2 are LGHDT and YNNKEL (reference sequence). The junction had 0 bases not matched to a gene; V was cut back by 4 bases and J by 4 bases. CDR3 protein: CASSPGGTEAFF. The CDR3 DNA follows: TGTGCCAGCAGCCCAGGGGGCACTGAAGCTTTCTTT.

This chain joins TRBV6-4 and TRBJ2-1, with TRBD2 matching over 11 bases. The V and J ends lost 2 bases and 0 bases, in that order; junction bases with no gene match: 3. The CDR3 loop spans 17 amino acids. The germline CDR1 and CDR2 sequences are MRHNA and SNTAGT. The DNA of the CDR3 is TGTGCCAGCAGTGACACTAGCGGGGGTAGCTCCTACAATGAGCAGTTCTTC. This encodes CASSDTSGGSSYNEQFF.

The CDR3 protein is CASSLSVDTEAFF. The CDR3 DNA reads TGTGCCAGCAGCTTAAGCGTTGACACTGAAGCTTTCTTT. This chain uses TRBV7-9 with TRBJ1-1, with D hard to call. The CDR3 sequence is 13 residues long. The germline V and J ends were trimmed by 2 bases and 3 bases, with 7 bases remaining between them. Germline V gene lookup returns CDR1 SEHNR and CDR2 FQNEAQ (reference sequence).

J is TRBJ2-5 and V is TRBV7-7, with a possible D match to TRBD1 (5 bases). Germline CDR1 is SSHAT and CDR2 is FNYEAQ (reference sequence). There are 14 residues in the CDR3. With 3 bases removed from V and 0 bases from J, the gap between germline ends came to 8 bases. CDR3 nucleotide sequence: TGTGCCAGCAGCTTCAGGGCGTACCAAGAGACCCAGTACTTC. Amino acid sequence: CASSFRAYQETQYF.

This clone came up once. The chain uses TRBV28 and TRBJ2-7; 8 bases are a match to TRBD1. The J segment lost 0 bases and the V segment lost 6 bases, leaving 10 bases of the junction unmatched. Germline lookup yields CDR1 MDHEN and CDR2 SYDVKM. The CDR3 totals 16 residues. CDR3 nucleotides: TGTGCCAGCAGAGTTAGGCCGGGACAGGTCTCCTACGAGCAGTACTTC. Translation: CASRVRPGQVSYEQYF.

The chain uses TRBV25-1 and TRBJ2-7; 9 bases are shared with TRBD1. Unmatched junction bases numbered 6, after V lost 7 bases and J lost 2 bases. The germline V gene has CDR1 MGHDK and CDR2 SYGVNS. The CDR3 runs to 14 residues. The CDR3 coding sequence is TGTGCCAGCACGCGGGACAGGGAGACCTACGAGCAGTACTTC. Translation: CASTRDRETYEQYF.